This T cell receptor (beta chain) was recorded in a study of blood T cell repertoires in COVID-19. Measured with immunoSEQ multiplex PCR; TCRdb has only the in-frame clones, and not every one. Among 300,000 to 400,000 clones, roughly 90% were seen once, and the ten largest hold 0.95% to 1%. The CDR3 covers 13 residues. Germline CDR1 and CDR2: WSHSY and SAAADI. V lost 0 bases and J 9 bases, leaving 12 bases between the germline ends. This sequence joins TRBV10-2 and TRBJ2-7, with unresolved D. Sequencing used PBMCs or T cells enriched from blood (not recorded which). The clonotype comes from a woman aged 25-40 years with acute COVID-19. The CDR3 region is CASSESILGRQYF. DNA of the CDR3: TGCGCCAGCAGTGAGTCGATTCTGGGCCGGCAGTACTTC.